These 7 T cell receptor beta chains were sequenced from one sample in a study of T cell changes during pregnancy in multiple sclerosis (dated by TCRdb to between 2018 and 2020). The library came from the immunoSEQ multiplex PCR assay. TCRdb's version of the immuneACCESS table is confined to in-frame rearrangements and falls short of the full clone set. An unresolved V gene accounts for under half of the shortfall where checked; the remainder is of unknown origin. Recorded for this sample are approximately 88,000 clones; 90% to 95% of them occurred a single time. The ten largest clonotypes hold under 0.85% of the sample. The sample was peripheral blood, taken in the third trimester of pregnancy. All receptors derive from a female donor with multiple sclerosis, enrolled in a pregnancy study.

The chain has TRBV28 and TRBJ2-1; TRBD1 might be the D (7 bases). V was cut by 8 bases and J by 8 bases, with 19 bases left in between. Germline CDR1 and CDR2: MDHEN and SYDVKM. The CDR3 covers 14 residues. The CDR3 sequence: CASRGLRRGDEQFF. In nucleotides, the CDR3 is TGTGCCAGCCGTGGACTCCGCAGGGGGGATGAGCAGTTCTTC.

This clone was detected only once. At one end, the junction sequence differs from germline, possibly due to a read error. The V gene is TRBV7-9, the J gene TRBJ2-1; maybe TRBD2 (7 bases). CDR1 and CDR2 from the germline V gene are SEHNR and FQNEAQ (reference sequence). This CDR3 region has 13 residues. The CDR3 region has the DNA TGTGCCAGCAGATTAGGGGGGGACAATGAGCAGTTCTTC. Translation gives CASRLGGDNEQFF. The full variable domain, with the rest looked up from reference TRBV7-9 and TRBJ2-1, is DTGVSQNPRHKITKRGQNVTFRCDPISEHNRLYWYRQTLGQGPEFLTYFQNEAQLEKSRLLSDRFSAERPKGSFSTLEIQRTEQGDSAMYLCASRLGGDNEQFFGPGTRLTVL.

The chain is built from TRBV4-1 and TRBJ1-2; D is undetermined. This CDR3 has 12 amino acids. Deletions cut 0 bases from V and 4 bases from J, with 3 bases between. From germline, CDR1 is MGHRA and CDR2 YSYEKL. The CDR3 nucleotides are TGCGCCAGCAGCCAAGATCTCTATGGCTACACCTTC. It encodes CASSQDLYGYTF.

This chain uses TRBV6-1 with TRBJ2-2; 7 bases map to TRBD1. With V trimmed by 8 bases and J by 3 bases, 9 bases remained unmatched. Germline CDR1 reads MNHNS; CDR2 reads SASEGT. The CDR3 is made up of 15 amino acids. For the CDR3, the DNA is TGTGCCAGCCTTGGGGTCAGGGGGTACACCGGGGAGCTGTTTTTT. This codes for CASLGVRGYTGELFF.

The rearrangement links TRBV13 to TRBJ2-7; tentative D call: TRBD1 (5 bases). The CDR3 is made up of 13 amino acids. Between the trimmed V and J ends, which lost 4 bases and 3 bases, there was a span of 10 bases. The germline V gene has CDR1 PRHDT and CDR2 FYEKMQ (reference sequence). CDR3 in DNA: TGTGCCAGCAGCTCCAGGGTTGGCTACGAGCAGTACTTC. This codes for CASSSRVGYEQYF.

This chain joins TRBV27 and TRBJ2-7; D might be TRBD2 (5 bases). V lost 3 bases to trimming and J lost 0 bases, with 12 bases between them. CDR1 and CDR2 (germline): MNHEY, SMNVEV (reference sequence). The CDR3 extends over 15 amino acids. CDR3: CASSFERSNSYEQYF. Written as DNA, the CDR3 is TGTGCCAGCAGTTTTGAGCGGAGCAACTCCTACGAGCAGTACTTC.

The chain carries TRBV13 and TRBJ2-5, with 12 bases identical to TRBD2. The trim removed 0 bases at V and 5 bases at J, leaving 7 bases unmatched. The germline V gene has CDR1 PRHDT and CDR2 FYEKMQ (reference sequence). This CDR3 spans 17 amino acids. CDR3: CASSLGVLAGGWETQYF. In DNA form, the CDR3 reads TGTGCCAGCAGCTTAGGGGTACTAGCGGGAGGTTGGGAGACCCAGTACTTC.